The clone carrying this TCR beta chain has a handful of counts. As yet, its antigen is unknown. The data belong to a study of response to subunit inactivated influenza vaccine. Overall study findings and caveats: With each seasonal influenza vaccination, the authors suggested, few new T cells are recruited.

Germline V gives CDR1 SGHAT, CDR2 FQNNGV. This CDR3 spans 19 amino acids. Losses at the gene ends were 1 base for V and 1 base for J; bases not matched to a gene: 10. In TCRdb, the RT-PCR reads were re-called with MiXCR into one record per CDR3 protein. The data contain around 850,000 distinct CDR3 sequences, around 20% of them seen just once; the ten biggest clones take up approximately 11%. This clonotype originated in a man over 45 who received an inactivated influenza vaccine. Sequenced material: PBMCs from blood, taken roughly 5 days after vaccination. The chain employs TRBV11-2 and TRBJ2-1; 10 bases align to TRBD2. CDR3 in amino acids: CASSLGLAGVIPSYNEQFF. For the CDR3, the DNA is TGTGCCAGCAGCTTAGGACTAGCGGGTGTTATACCATCCTACAATGAGCAGTTCTTC.